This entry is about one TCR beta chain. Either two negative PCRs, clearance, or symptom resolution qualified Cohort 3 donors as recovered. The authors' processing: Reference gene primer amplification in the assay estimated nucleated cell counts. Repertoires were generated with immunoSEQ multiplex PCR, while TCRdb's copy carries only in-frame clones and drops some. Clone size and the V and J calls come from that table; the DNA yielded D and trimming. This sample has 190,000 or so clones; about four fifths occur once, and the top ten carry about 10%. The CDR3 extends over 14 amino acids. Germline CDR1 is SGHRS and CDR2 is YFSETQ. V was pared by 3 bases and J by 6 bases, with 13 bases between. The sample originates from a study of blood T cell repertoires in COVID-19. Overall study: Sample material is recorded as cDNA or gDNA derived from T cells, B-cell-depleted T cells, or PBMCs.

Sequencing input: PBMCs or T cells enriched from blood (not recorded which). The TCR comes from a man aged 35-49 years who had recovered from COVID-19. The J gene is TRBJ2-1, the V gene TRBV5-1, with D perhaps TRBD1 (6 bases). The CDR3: CASSWQGRGNEQFF. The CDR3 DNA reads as TGCGCCAGCAGCTGGCAGGGGCGCGGCAATGAGCAGTTCTTC.